This section outlines one T cell receptor (beta chain) sequence together with its context. Antigen: not known. Assay: immunoSEQ multiplex PCR; the TCRdb copy retains only in-frame clones and omits some. The repertoire holds under 130,000 clones, with around 84% as singletons. The V gene's germline CDR1 is GTSNPN and CDR2 SVGIG (reference sequence). This CDR3 comprises 13 residues. The V and J ends lost 0 bases and 5 bases respectively, with 10 bases between them. These data come from a study of T cell clones after liver transplantation. The overall study: Three of eight recipients were HCV-positive; others had non-autoimmune, non-viral indications. Study findings and constraints: Low donor cell numbers restricted donor-reactive repertoire measurement in a couple of subjects. These preliminary findings come from unstandardized post-transplant sampling times.

Sorting of unstimulated PBMCs yielded separate CD3+CD4+ and CD3+CD8+ fractions. The receptor's source is a human patient who received a liver transplant. Certain T cells may be donor cells from the graft. The rearrangement joins TRBV30 to TRBJ2-5; TRBD1 is a possible D gene (6 bases). Sequencing used CD4+ T cells from blood, obtained approximately 4 years after liver transplant. The CDR3 here is CAWSVRGEETQYF. The CDR3 coding sequence is TGTGCCTGGAGTGTCAGGGGTGAGGAGACCCAGTACTTC.